This T cell receptor beta chain was sequenced during a study of T cell clonotyping in hematopoietic cell transplantation. General study findings and limits: After transplant, recipient diversity fell while pathologically expanded clonotypes grew through day 180.

V trimming: 6 bases; J trimming: 4 bases; junction bases outside the gene matches: 10. The CDR3 sequence is 15 residues long. The germline gives CDR1 MGHRA, CDR2 YSYEKL. Note on this clone: The antigen remains unidentified.

The protocol was immunoSEQ multiplex PCR, while the TCRdb copy is restricted to in-frame clones and leaves out a portion. The table records approximately 75,000 clones, roughly 94% of them present only once. The rearrangement joins TRBV4-1 to TRBJ1-2; the match to TRBD1 covers 8 bases. Sequencing input: peripheral blood mononuclear cells. The TCR was taken from a man aged 50-59 years in good health. Some clones in this sample may be carry-over from other donors' samples. The CDR3 nucleotides are TGCGCCAGCAGGCCGACAGGGGATAAGTTCTATGGCTACACCTTC. It codes for CASRPTGDKFYGYTF.